What follows are 10 T cell receptor beta chains derived from one specimen sequenced in a study of T cell responses to AZD1222 COVID-19 vaccine. Produced via immunoSEQ multiplex PCR; TCRdb's table is partial and in-frame only. This sample yields over 60,000 clones, of which about nine tenths are seen a single time; 24% belongs to the top ten. The material was peripheral blood, obtained on day 0 of AZD1222 vaccination. Source of these receptors: an adult in good health.

V gene TRBV3-1 (or the pseudogene TRBV3-2) combines with J gene TRBJ1-5; a possible D gene is TRBD1 (5 bases). Trimming stripped 1 base from V and 6 bases from J, with 7 bases between. The germline V gene encodes CDR1 LGHDT and CDR2 YNNKEL (reference sequence). This CDR3 has 13 amino acids. The CDR3 coding sequence is TGTGCCAGCAGCCAAGGGGACGGTCAGCCCCAGCATTTT. It is translated as CASSQGDGQPQHF.

V is TRBV7-6 and J is TRBJ1-1; D uncertain. CDR1 is SGHVS and CDR2 is FNYEAQ in the germline V gene. Trimming took off 2 bases at V and 5 bases at J, with 6 bases between the two ends. This CDR3 spans 12 amino acids. The CDR3 here is CASSLKGTEAFF. In nucleotides, the CDR3 is TGTGCCAGCAGCTTAAAGGGTACTGAAGCTTTCTTT.

The V gene is TRBV5-5, the J gene TRBJ1-4; D is unresolved. CDR3 size: 13 residues. Germline assignment: CDR1 SGHKS and CDR2 YYEKEE (reference sequence). Between the trimmed V and J ends, which lost 0 bases and 7 bases, there was a span of 7 bases. The CDR3 coding sequence is TGTGCCAGCAGCTTGGTCGCCTTTGAAAAACTGTTTTTT. Protein product: CASSLVAFEKLFF. The whole variable domain, filled in from reference TRBV5-5 and TRBJ1-4, reads DAGVTQSPTHLIKTRGQQVTLRCSPISGHKSVSWYQQVLGQGPQFIFQYYEKEERGRGNFPDRFSARQFPNYSSELNVNALLLGDSALYLCASSLVAFEKLFFGSGTQLSVL.

The V gene is TRBV20-1, the J gene TRBJ1-2; D is undetermined. CDR3 length equals 12 residues. Between the trimmed V and J ends, which lost 3 bases and 4 bases, there was a span of 9 bases. CDR1 and CDR2 from the germline V gene are DFQATT and SNEGSKA (reference sequence). The CDR3 is CSASADFYGYTF. The CDR3 DNA is TGCAGTGCTAGTGCGGATTTCTATGGCTACACCTTC.

This chain links TRBV6-4 with TRBJ2-1; TRBD2 aligns across 11 bases. The germline gives CDR1 MRHNA, CDR2 SNTAGT. The CDR3 spans 14 residues. The J segment lost 6 bases and the V segment lost 4 bases, leaving 2 bases of the junction unmatched. Here the CDR3 reads CASSVSGGANEQFF. CDR3 bases: TGTGCCAGCAGTGTTAGCGGGGGGGCCAATGAGCAGTTCTTC.

This chain connects TRBV27 to TRBJ2-2; perhaps TRBD2 as D (7 bases). Germline CDR1 is MNHEY and CDR2 is SMNVEV (reference sequence). V lost 3 bases to trimming and J lost 1 base, with 15 bases between them. This CDR3 region has 17 residues. The CDR3 region is CASSFVGGGKNTGELFF. CDR3 DNA sequence: TGTGCCAGCAGTTTCGTAGGGGGAGGGAAGAACACCGGGGAGCTGTTTTTT.

The rearrangement uses TRBV19 and TRBJ1-6; possible D gene TRBD1, 6 bases. From germline, CDR1 is LNHDA and CDR2 SQIVND (reference sequence). With 7 bases removed from V and 7 bases from J, the gap between germline ends came to 17 bases. This CDR3 is built from 15 residues. In DNA, the CDR3 is TGTGCCAGTACCCCTGTGGGGGCGGAAAATTCACCCCTCCACTTT. This translates into CASTPVGAENSPLHF.

Of note for this clone: A junction end diverges from the germline sequence, so it may reflect a read error. This chain connects TRBV7-7 to TRBJ2-2; 8 bases align to TRBD2. There are 15 residues in the CDR3. The germline gives CDR1 SSHAT, CDR2 FNYEAQ (reference sequence). The CDR3 loop is CASSVIGGDTGELFF. In DNA, the CDR3 is TGTGCTAGCAGCGTTATCGGGGGGGACACCGGGGAGCTGTTTTTT.

This clone showed up just once. This chain links TRBV5-1 with TRBJ1-4; D ambiguous. The CDR3 is made up of 14 amino acids. Looked up from germline, CDR1 is SGHRS and CDR2 is YFSETQ. Trimming pared 5 bases from V and 4 bases from J, leaving 12 bases between. The CDR3 region has the DNA TGCGCCAGCAGTACGGACGGTTTTAATGAAAAACTGTTTTTT. This codes for CASSTDGFNEKLFF.

The chain links TRBV19 to TRBJ1-5; D gene uncertain. V lost 8 bases to trimming and J lost 0 bases, with 5 bases between them. The CDR3 consists of 12 residues. The germline CDR1 and CDR2 sequences are LNHDA and SQIVND (reference sequence). The CDR3 region has the DNA TGTGCCAGTCGGAATAGCAATCAGCCCCAGCATTTT. This encodes CASRNSNQPQHF.